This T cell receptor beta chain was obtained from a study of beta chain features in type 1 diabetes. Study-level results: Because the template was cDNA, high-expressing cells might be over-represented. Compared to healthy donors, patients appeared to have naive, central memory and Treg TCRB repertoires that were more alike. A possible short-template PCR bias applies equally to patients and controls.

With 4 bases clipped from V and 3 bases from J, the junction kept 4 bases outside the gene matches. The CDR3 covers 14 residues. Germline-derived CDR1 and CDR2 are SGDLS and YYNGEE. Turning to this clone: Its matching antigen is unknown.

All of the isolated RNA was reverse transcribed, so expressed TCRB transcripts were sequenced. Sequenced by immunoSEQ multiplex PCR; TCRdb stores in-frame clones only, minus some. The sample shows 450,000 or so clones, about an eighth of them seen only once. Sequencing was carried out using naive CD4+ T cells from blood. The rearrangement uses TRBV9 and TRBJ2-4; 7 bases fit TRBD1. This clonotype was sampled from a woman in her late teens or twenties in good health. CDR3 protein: CASSRQGDKNIQYF. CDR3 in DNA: TGTGCCAGCAGCCGACAGGGAGACAAAAACATTCAGTACTTC.